Sequencing of this TCR beta chain was carried out in a study of cytomegalovirus exposure and HLA in healthy donors. Study results and limitations: Cytomegalovirus-associated TCR beta chains were listed, numbering roughly 150.

The PCR had 60 Vbeta and 13 Jbeta primers. Authors' analysis steps: There were around 77 million unique TCR beta chains by a later count, and some 11 million of them were shared. TCRdb's copy holds only in-frame clones and misses some; the assay was immunoSEQ multiplex PCR. From that table come the V and J calls and clone size; the DNA was used to work out D and trimming. This sample has about 250,000 clones, with over 70% found just once. With respect to this clone: Its antigen is as yet unknown.

Trimming took 0 bases from V and 7 from J, leaving 7 bases between them. The CDR3 is 13 residues long. CDR1 PRHDT and CDR2 FYEKMQ come from the germline V gene (reference sequence). This TCR derives from a girl aged 2 to 10 in good health and CMV-seronegative. Input material: PBMCs. V usage is TRBV13 and J usage is TRBJ2-1, with D possibly TRBD2 on 5 matching bases. The CDR3 nucleotides read TGTGCCAGCAGCTTAGGACTAGTGAATGAGCAGTTCTTC. The encoded protein is CASSLGLVNEQFF.